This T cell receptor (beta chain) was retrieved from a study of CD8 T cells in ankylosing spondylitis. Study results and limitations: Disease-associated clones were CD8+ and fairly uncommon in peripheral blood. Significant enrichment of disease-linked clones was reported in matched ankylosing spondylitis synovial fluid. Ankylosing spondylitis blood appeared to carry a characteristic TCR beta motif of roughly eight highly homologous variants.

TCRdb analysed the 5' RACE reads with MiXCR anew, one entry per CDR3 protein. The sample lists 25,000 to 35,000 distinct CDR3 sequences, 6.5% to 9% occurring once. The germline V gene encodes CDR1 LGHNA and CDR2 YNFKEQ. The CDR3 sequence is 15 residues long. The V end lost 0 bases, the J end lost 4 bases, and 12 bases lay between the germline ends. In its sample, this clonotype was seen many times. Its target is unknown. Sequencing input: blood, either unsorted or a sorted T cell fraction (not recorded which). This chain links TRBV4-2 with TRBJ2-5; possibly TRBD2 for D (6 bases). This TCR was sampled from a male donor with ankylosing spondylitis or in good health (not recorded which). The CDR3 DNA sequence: TGTGCCAGCAGCCAAGATGGCCAGGGAGGAGAGACCCAGTACTTC. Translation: CASSQDGQGGETQYF.